Following are 21 T cell receptor beta chains from one sample sequenced in a study of vaccination effects on CD4 cells after COVID-19. Produced via immunoSEQ multiplex PCR; TCRdb's table is partial and in-frame only. Of about 25,000 clones detected, 70% to 80% appear once; the ten largest clones hold around a sixth. These receptors have no identified antigens. Before sequencing took place, the ViraFEST assay used viral peptide pools to expand antigen-specific CD4+ T cells. Subsequent to 10 days of culture, CD4+ T cells were isolated. By PCR, the person was confirmed to have had SARS-CoV-2 infection between March and December 2020. Sequencing used CD4+ T cells from PBMCs cultured with SARS-CoV-2 spike peptides, obtained before COVID-19 vaccination. The source of these receptors is a human donor who had a prior SARS-CoV-2 infection.

The rearrangement links TRBV4-1 to TRBJ1-3; D perhaps matches TRBD1 (5 bases). Trimming removed 1 base at V and 0 bases at J, with 10 bases between. Germline V CDR1 and CDR2: MGHRA, YSYEKL. The CDR3 spans 16 residues. CDR3 DNA sequence: TGCGCCAGCAGCCAAGCGAAGGGGAACTCTGGAAACACCATATATTTT. Translation: CASSQAKGNSGNTIYF.

As to this clone: At one end, the junction sequence differs from germline, possibly due to a read error. V gene TRBV7-2 combines with J gene TRBJ2-7, with 10 bases lining up with TRBD2. From germline, CDR1 is SGHTA and CDR2 FQGNSA. The CDR3 covers 16 residues. Here the CDR3 reads CASSLVEASGGQRWNF. In nucleotides, the CDR3 is TGTGCCAGCAGCTTAGTAGAGGCTAGCGGGGGCCAAAGGTGGAACTTC.

This chain joins TRBV5-1 and TRBJ2-3; D is possibly TRBD1 (5 bases). The CDR3 is made up of 17 amino acids. V was pared by 4 bases and J by 0 bases, with 18 bases between. Germline lookup yields CDR1 SGHRS and CDR2 YFSETQ. CDR3 in amino acids: CASSRDSSTTSTDTQYF. CDR3 DNA sequence: TGCGCCAGCAGCAGAGACAGCAGCACCACTAGCACAGATACGCAGTATTTT.

This clone appeared a few times. This chain joins TRBV7-9 and TRBJ2-7, with a weak D call TRBD1 (6 bases). The CDR3 has 15 residues. The germline CDR1 and CDR2 sequences are SEHNR and FQNEAQ (reference sequence). The ends were cut back, 2 bases at V and 2 bases at J, with 13 bases in the middle. CDR3: CASSLLWTEPYEQYF. The CDR3 nucleotides read TGTGCCAGCAGCTTACTTTGGACAGAACCCTACGAGCAGTACTTC.

The CDR3 bases are TGTGCCTGGCTACTAGCGGGAGGCCCAACAGATACGCAGTATTTT. Protein product: CAWLLAGGPTDTQYF. J is TRBJ2-3 and V is TRBV30, with TRBD2 matching over 12 bases. This CDR3 region has 15 residues. In germline, CDR1 is GTSNPN, CDR2 SVGIG (reference sequence). Trimming at V came to 5 bases and at J to 3 bases, leaving 6 bases not matched to a gene.

A few counts support this clone. This chain joins TRBV2 and TRBJ1-1, with TRBD1 matching over 7 bases. Germline values: CDR1 SNHLY, CDR2 FYNNEI. This CDR3 contains 14 residues. The junction had 8 bases not matched to a gene; V was cut back by 6 bases and J by 4 bases. The CDR3 DNA reads TGTGCCAGCAGCGAACTGACAGGGCTCACTGAAGCTTTCTTT. Protein sequence: CASSELTGLTEAFF.

For the CDR3, the DNA is TGTGCCACCAGCGTAAGGACCCTTAATGAAAAACTGTTTTTT. Its protein is CATSVRTLNEKLFF. The rearrangement uses TRBV15 and TRBJ1-4; D ambiguous. The CDR3 sequence is 14 residues long. Germline CDR1 is LNHNV and CDR2 is YYDKDF (reference sequence). Trimming shortened V by 5 bases and J by 4 bases, and 11 bases separated the two germline ends.

This chain joins TRBV7-2 and TRBJ1-3, with D possibly being TRBD1 (6 bases). This CDR3 is 18 amino acids long. Trimming shortened V by 2 bases and J by 4 bases, and 21 bases separated the two germline ends. Germline CDR1 is SGHTA and CDR2 is FQGNSA. In DNA form, the CDR3 reads TGTGCCAGCAGCTTAATTACGGACAGTTGGTCCTGGGGAAACACCATATATTTT. This translates into CASSLITDSWSWGNTIYF.

This clone has just one count. The rearrangement joins TRBV9 to TRBJ2-5; D remains unclear. The CDR3 has 12 amino acids. Between the trimmed V and J ends, which lost 3 bases and 0 bases, there was a span of 3 bases. Germline V gene data show CDR1 as SGDLS and CDR2 as YYNGEE. CDR3 sequence (DNA): TGTGCCAGCAGCGGGAACCAAGAGACCCAGTACTTC. Translated: CASSGNQETQYF.

The chain uses TRBV7-3 and TRBJ2-4; tentatively, D is TRBD1 or TRBD2 (6 bases each). V gave up 3 bases and J gave up 5 bases, with 17 bases separating them. CDR3 size: 16 residues. Germline V CDR1 and CDR2: SGHTA, FQGTGA. The CDR3 sequence: CASSFPGAMGENIQYF. The CDR3 region has the DNA TGTGCCAGCAGCTTTCCGGGGGCTATGGGGGAAAACATTCAGTACTTC.

This sequence joins TRBV6-5 and TRBJ1-4, with D uncertain. V lost 7 bases and J 7 bases, leaving 16 bases between the germline ends. Germline CDR1 reads MNHEY; CDR2 reads SVGAGI. The CDR3 consists of 14 residues. CDR3 sequence reads: CASTPDPRREKLFF. CDR3 DNA sequence: TGTGCCAGCACTCCAGACCCAAGGCGTGAAAAACTGTTTTTT.

The chain combines TRBV7-8 with TRBJ2-1; 8 nucleotides align to TRBD2. V gave up 2 bases and J gave up 6 bases; unmatched junction bases: 6. CDR3 length equals 15 residues. Germline V CDR1 and CDR2: SGHVS, FQNEAQ. As DNA, the CDR3 is TGTGCCAGCAGCTTAACGGGGCGGGAGGCCAATGAGCAGTTCTTC. It is translated as CASSLTGREANEQFF.

The CDR3 protein is CATSLGGFSTDTQYF. CDR3 nucleotide sequence: TGTGCCACCAGTTTAGGGGGATTTAGCACAGATACGCAGTATTTT. The chain combines TRBV24-1 with TRBJ2-3; D is possibly TRBD1 (6 bases). Germline CDR1 and CDR2: KGHDR and SFDVKD. The V end lost 6 bases, the J end lost 0 bases, and 12 bases lay between the germline ends. The CDR3 length is 15 residues.

The rearrangement uses TRBV4-3 and TRBJ2-2; D is ambiguous. V was trimmed by 0 bases and J by 1 base, leaving 15 bases between them. The CDR3 is 18 amino acids. Germline assignment: CDR1 LGHNA and CDR2 YSLEER. The CDR3 region is CASSQEALARLNTGELFF. CDR3 DNA: TGCGCCAGCAGCCAAGAAGCTCTTGCTAGGCTGAACACCGGGGAGCTGTTTTTT.

The chain is built from TRBV7-9 and TRBJ2-3; 10 bases fit TRBD2. V shed 5 bases, J shed 3 bases, and the junction held 5 bases outside the gene matches. The CDR3 consists of 15 residues. Germline CDR1 SEHNR, CDR2 FQNEAQ (reference sequence). The CDR3 is CASSVGTSVTDTQYF. CDR3 bases: TGTGCCAGCAGCGTAGGGACTAGCGTAACAGATACGCAGTATTTT.

This clone was counted a single time. The chain links TRBV2 to TRBJ1-1; D not resolved. Germline loops: CDR1 SNHLY, CDR2 FYNNEI. V lost 9 bases, J lost 5 bases, and 16 bases lay in between. The CDR3 consists of 13 residues. CDR3 DNA: TGTGCCAGTTCGGCCGTGGGGTTGACTGAAGCTTTCTTT. Residues: CASSAVGLTEAFF.

The CDR3 bases are TGTGCCAGCAGTTACCGTTCCAGGGGTGATGAAAAACTGTTTTTT. This sequence encodes CASSYRSRGDEKLFF. The V call is TRBV6-6, the J call TRBJ1-4, with TRBD1 as a possible D gene (6 bases). The germline V gene encodes CDR1 MNHNY and CDR2 SVGAGI (reference sequence). V was cut by 2 bases and J by 6 bases, with 13 bases left in between. The CDR3 sequence is 15 residues long.

V usage is TRBV12-3 or TRBV12-4 and J usage is TRBJ2-1, with 9 bases aligning to TRBD1. This CDR3 is 13 amino acids long. V shed 5 bases, J shed 9 bases, and the junction held 5 bases outside the gene matches. In DNA, the CDR3 is TGTGCCAGCAGTCTACAGGGGGCGGGTGAGCAGTTCTTC. Translated: CASSLQGAGEQFF.

This clone was picked up a small number of times. The chain joins TRBV9 to TRBJ1-5; possibly TRBD1 for D (5 bases). V lost 3 bases and J 0 bases, leaving 7 bases between the germline ends. The CDR3 consists of 14 residues. The germline gives CDR1 SGDLS, CDR2 YYNGEE. The CDR3 DNA follows: TGTGCCAGCAGCGCAGGACATAGCAATCAGCCCCAGCATTTT. This translates into CASSAGHSNQPQHF.

The chain links TRBV27 to TRBJ1-1, with 7 bases matching TRBD1. Germline CDR1 MNHEY, CDR2 SMNVEV (reference sequence). The V segment lost 5 bases and the J segment 4 bases; nucleotides outside the gene matches: 10. The CDR3 covers 15 residues. The CDR3 here is CASSRGGRVGTEAFF. DNA of the CDR3: TGTGCCAGCAGTCGAGGGGGCCGGGTGGGCACTGAAGCTTTCTTT.

The gene calls are TRBV27 and TRBJ1-4, with D perhaps matching TRBD1 (6 bases). Germline CDR1 is MNHEY and CDR2 is SMNVEV (reference sequence). Trimming shortened V by 7 bases and J by 0 bases, and 9 bases separated the two germline ends. The CDR3 length is 14 residues. CDR3 sequence reads: CASTGHSTNEKLFF. The CDR3 region has the DNA TGTGCCAGCACGGGACATTCAACTAATGAAAAACTGTTTTTT.